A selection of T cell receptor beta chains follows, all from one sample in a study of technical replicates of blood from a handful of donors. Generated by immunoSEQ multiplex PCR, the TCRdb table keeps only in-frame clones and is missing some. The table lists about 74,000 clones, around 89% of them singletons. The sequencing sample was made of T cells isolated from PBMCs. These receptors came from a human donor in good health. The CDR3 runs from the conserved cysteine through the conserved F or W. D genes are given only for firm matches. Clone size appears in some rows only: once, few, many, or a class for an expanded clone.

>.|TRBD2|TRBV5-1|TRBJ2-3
TGCGCCAGCAGACAACAAGCGGGAGGCACAGATACGCAGTATTTT
CASRQQAGGTDTQYF
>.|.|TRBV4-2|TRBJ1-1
TGTGCCAGCAGCCAAGATCAGGGGATGAACACTGAAGCTTTCTTT
CASSQDQGMNTEAFF
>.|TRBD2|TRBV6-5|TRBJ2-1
TGTGCCAGCAGTTTACGGGTAGCGGGGGACTACAATGAGCAGTTCTTC
CASSLRVAGDYNEQFF
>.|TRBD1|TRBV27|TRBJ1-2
TGTGCCAGCAGTTCGAAGAAGACAGGGGGCTTCTATGGCTACACCTTC
CASSSKKTGGFYGYTF
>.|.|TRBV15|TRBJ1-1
TGTGCCACCAGCAGACTCAGGGGAACTGAAGCTTTCTTT
CATSRLRGTEAFF
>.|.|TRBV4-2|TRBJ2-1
TGTGCCAGCAGCCCCTCTACGAATGAGCAGTTCTTC
CASSPSTNEQFF
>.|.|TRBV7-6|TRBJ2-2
TGTGCCAGCTACTCCGGGACAACGAACACCGGGGAGCTGTTTTTT
CASYSGTTNTGELFF
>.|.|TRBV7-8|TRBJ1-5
TGTGCCAGCAGCTATCTAGTACAGGGCCATCAGCCCCAGCATTTT
CASSYLVQGHQPQHF
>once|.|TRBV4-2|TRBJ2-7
TGTGCCAGCAGCCAAGACCTCGCGGGTTGGAGACCAGAGTCCTACGAGCAGTACTTC
CASSQDLAGWRPESYEQYF
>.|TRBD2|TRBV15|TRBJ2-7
TGTGCCACCAGCGGGGGGGATCATGACACCTACGAGCAGTACTTC
CATSGGDHDTYEQYF
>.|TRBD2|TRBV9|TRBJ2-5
TGTGCCAGCAGCGTTAGCGGGAGGGTTGAGACCCAGTACTTC
CASSVSGRVETQYF
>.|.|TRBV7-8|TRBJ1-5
TGTGCCAGCAGCTTGGGGGGGCTCCTCAATCAGCCCCAGCATTTT
CASSLGGLLNQPQHF
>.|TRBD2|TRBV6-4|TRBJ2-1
TGTGCCAGCAGCGCACCGGGACTAGAGCAGTTCTTC
CASSAPGLEQFF
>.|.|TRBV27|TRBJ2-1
TGTGCCAGCAGCCAACTCGGCAATGAGCAGTTCTTC
CASSQLGNEQFF
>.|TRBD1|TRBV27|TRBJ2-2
TGTGCCAGCAGTGGGACAGTGAACACCGGGGAGCTGTTTTTT
CASSGTVNTGELFF
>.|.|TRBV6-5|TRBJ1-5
TGTGCCAGCAGTTATACGGGGGGCTTCGGCAATCAGCCCCAGCATTTT
CASSYTGGFGNQPQHF
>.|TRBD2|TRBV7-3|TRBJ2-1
TGTGCCAGCAGCTTATCAGGAGTAGCGGGAGCCAATAATGAGCAGTTCTTC
CASSLSGVAGANNEQFF
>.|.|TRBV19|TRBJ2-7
TGTGCCAGTAGCTCCGGGGGCTACGAGCAGTACTTC
CASSSGGYEQYF
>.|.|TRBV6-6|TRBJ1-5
TGTGCCAGCAGTTACTCGGGGGCGCGCAATCAGCCCCAGCATTTT
CASSYSGARNQPQHF
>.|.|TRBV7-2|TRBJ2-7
TGTGCCAGCAGCCAGCCCTTGGGGCGCCAGAGCGTTAACCTCTACGAGCAGTACTTC
CASSQPLGRQSVNLYEQYF
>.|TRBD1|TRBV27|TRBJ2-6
TGTGCCCGCTCCCTCGGACAGGGGAGTTATGGGGCCAACGTCCTGACTTTC
CARSLGQGSYGANVLTF
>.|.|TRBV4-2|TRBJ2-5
TGTGCCAGCAGCCCAAACCCGGGACAATGGGACCAAGAGACCCAGTACTTC
CASSPNPGQWDQETQYF
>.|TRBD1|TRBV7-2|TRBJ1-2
TGTGCCAGCAGCCCGAGGGCGACAGGGTCGGGCTATGGCTACACCTTC
CASSPRATGSGYGYTF
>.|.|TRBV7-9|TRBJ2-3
TGTGCCAGCAGCTACCGCGAACATACGCAGTATTTT
CASSYREHTQYF
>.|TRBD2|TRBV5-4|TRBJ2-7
TGTGCCAGCAGCTTACGGGTGGGAGGGTACGAGCAGTACTTC
CASSLRVGGYEQYF
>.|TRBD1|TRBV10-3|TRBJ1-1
TGTGCCATCAGACCCCCGGGACAGGGGCCTGAAGCTTTCTTT
CAIRPPGQGPEAFF
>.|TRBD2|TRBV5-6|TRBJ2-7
TGTGCCAGCATCGCCGGGACTAGCGCCTCCTACGAGCAGTACTTC
CASIAGTSASYEQYF
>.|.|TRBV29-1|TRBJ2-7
TGCAGCGTTCAGCCAGGGCATGCCGAATACGAGCAGTACTTC
CSVQPGHAEYEQYF
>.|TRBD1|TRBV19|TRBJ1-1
TGTGCCAGTAACCCGCGCCGGGACAGCACTGAAGCTTTCTTT
CASNPRRDSTEAFF
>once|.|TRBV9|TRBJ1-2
TGTGCCAGCAGCGCTGGACAGACAGACCCTCGCTATGGCTACACCTTC
CASSAGQTDPRYGYTF
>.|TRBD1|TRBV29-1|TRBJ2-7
TGCAGCGTTGAGGACAGGAGCTCCTACGAGCAGTACTTC
CSVEDRSSYEQYF
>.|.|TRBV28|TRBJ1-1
TGTGCCAGCAGTTTATTCGGGGAGAACACTGAAGCTTTCTTT
CASSLFGENTEAFF
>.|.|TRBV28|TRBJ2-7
TGTGCCACCAAAACCTACGAGCAGTACTTC
CATKTYEQYF
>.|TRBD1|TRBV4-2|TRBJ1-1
TGTGCCAGCAGCCAAGTTGCAGGGGGGTTGACTGAAGCTTTCTTT
CASSQVAGGLTEAFF
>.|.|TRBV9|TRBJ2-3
TGTGCCAGCAGCGTAGGGAGCGGAACTAGCACAGATACGCAGTATTTT
CASSVGSGTSTDTQYF